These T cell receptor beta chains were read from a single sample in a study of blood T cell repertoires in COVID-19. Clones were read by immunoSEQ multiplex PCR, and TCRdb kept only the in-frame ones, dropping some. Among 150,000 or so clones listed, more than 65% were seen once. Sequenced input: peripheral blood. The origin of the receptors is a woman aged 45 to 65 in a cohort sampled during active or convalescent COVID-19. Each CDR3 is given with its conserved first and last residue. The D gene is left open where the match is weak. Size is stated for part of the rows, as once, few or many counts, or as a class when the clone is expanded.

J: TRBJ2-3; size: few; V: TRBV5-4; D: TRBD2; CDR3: CASSLVGAGGDTQYF; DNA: TGTGCCAGCAGCTTGGTGGGCGCGGGGGGCGATACGCAGTATTTT
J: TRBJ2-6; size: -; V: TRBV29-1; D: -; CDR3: CSVVQAGANVLTF; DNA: TGCAGCGTTGTCCAGGCTGGGGCCAACGTCCTGACTTTC
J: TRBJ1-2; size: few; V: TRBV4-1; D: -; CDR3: CASSSHEGRRANYGYTF; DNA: TGCGCCAGCAGCTCCCACGAAGGGAGGAGAGCTAACTATGGCTACACCTTC
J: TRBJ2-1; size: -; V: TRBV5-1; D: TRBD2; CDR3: CASSLGPSGYNEQFF; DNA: TGCGCCAGCAGCTTGGGACCTAGCGGTTACAATGAGCAGTTCTTC
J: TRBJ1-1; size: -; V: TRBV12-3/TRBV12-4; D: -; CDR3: CASSLIFDTEAFF; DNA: TGTGCCAGCAGTTTAATTTTCGACACTGAAGCTTTCTTT
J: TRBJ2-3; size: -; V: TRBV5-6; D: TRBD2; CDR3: CASSLWSGGADTQYF; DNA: TGTGCCAGCAGCTTGTGGAGCGGGGGGGCGGATACGCAGTATTTT
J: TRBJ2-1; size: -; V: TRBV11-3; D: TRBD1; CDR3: CASSPTQGVSYNEQFF; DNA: TGTGCCAGCAGTCCGACACAGGGGGTCTCCTACAATGAGCAGTTCTTC
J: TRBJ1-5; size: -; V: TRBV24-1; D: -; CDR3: CATSDLTGNQPQHF; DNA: TGTGCCACCAGTGACTTAACAGGGAACCAGCCCCAGCATTTT
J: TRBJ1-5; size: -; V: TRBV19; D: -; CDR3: CASSKRQNNQPQHF; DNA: TGTGCCAGTAGTAAGCGACAGAACAATCAGCCCCAGCATTTT
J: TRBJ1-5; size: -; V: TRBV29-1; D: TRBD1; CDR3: CSVGGTATQPQHF; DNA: TGCAGCGTTGGGGGGACAGCTACTCAGCCCCAGCATTTT
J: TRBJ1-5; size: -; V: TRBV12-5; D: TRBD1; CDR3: CASGLYTGAQPQHF; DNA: TGTGCTAGTGGTTTGTATACAGGGGCCCAGCCCCAGCATTTT
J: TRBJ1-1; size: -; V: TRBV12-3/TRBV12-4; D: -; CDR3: CASSRGTGTEAFF; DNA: TGTGCCAGCAGCCGCGGCACAGGCACTGAAGCTTTCTTT
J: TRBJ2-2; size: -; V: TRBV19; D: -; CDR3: CASSMGRTNTGELFF; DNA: TGTGCCAGTAGTATGGGGCGGACGAACACCGGGGAGCTGTTTTTT
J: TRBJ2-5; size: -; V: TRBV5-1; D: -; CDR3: CASSSGTRSGETQYF; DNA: TGCGCCAGCAGCTCCGGGACTCGCAGCGGAGAGACCCAGTACTTC
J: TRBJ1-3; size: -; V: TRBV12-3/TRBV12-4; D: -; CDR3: CASSTGGNTIYF; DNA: TGTGCCAGCAGTACGGGAGGAAACACCATATATTTT
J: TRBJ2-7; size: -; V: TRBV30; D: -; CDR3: CAWSVNVLEQYF; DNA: TGTGCCTGGAGTGTTAATGTCCTGGAGCAGTACTTC
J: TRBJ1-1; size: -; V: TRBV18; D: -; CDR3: CASSPPVMRNTEAFF; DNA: TGTGCCAGCTCGCCTCCCGTGATGAGGAACACTGAAGCTTTCTTT
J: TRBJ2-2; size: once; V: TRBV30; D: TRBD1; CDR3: CAWEQGYGTGELFF; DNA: TGTGCCTGGGAACAGGGGTACGGCACCGGGGAGCTGTTTTTT
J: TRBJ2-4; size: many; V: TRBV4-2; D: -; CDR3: CASSQEGGTKNIQYF; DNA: TGTGCCAGCAGCCAAGAAGGCGGTACCAAAAACATTCAGTACTTC
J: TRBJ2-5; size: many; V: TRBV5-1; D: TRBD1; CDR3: CASSLGQGYQETQYF; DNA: TGCGCCAGCAGCTTGGGACAGGGGTACCAAGAGACCCAGTACTTC
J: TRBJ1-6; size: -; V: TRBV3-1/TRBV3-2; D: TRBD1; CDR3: CASSHGDRNNSPLHF; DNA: TGTGCCAGCAGCCACGGGGACAGAAATAATTCACCCCTCCACTTT
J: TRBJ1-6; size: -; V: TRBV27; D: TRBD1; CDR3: CASSFGQGNSPLHF; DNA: TGTGCCAGCAGTTTTGGACAGGGGAATTCACCCCTCCACTTT
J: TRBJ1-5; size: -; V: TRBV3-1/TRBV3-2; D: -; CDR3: CASSQGHRGQPQHF; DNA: TGTGCCAGCAGCCAGGGACACCGGGGCCAGCCCCAGCATTTT
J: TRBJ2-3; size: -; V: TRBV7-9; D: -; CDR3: CASSVAGLEDTQYF; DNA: TGTGCCAGCAGCGTTGCAGGGTTGGAAGATACGCAGTATTTT
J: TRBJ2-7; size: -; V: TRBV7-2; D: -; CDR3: CASSLAFQGYEQYF; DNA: TGTGCCAGCAGCTTAGCTTTCCAGGGCTACGAGCAGTACTTC
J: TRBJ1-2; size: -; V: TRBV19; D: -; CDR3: CASRGEGGGYTF; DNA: TGTGCCAGTCGAGGGGAGGGGGGCGGCTACACCTTC
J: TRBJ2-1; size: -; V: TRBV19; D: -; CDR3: CASSIDSVNEQFF; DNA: TGTGCCAGTAGTATAGATAGCGTCAATGAGCAGTTCTTC
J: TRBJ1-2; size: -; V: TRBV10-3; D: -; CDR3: CAITSTGNYGYTF; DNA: TGTGCCATCACCTCGACAGGAAACTATGGCTACACCTTC
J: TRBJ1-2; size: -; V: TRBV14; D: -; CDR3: CASSEQGYGGYTF; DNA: TGTGCCAGCAGCGAACAGGGTTATGGAGGCTACACCTTC
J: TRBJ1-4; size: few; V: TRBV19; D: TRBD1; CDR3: CASSRQGRNEKLFF; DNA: TGTGCCAGTAGTAGACAGGGAAGAAATGAAAAACTGTTTTTT
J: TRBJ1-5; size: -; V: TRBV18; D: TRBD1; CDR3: CASSPNQPGQANQPQHF; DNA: TGTGCCAGCTCACCAAATCAACCGGGACAGGCCAATCAGCCCCAGCATTTT
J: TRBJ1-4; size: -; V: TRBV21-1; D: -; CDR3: CASSKTGGGEKLFF; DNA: TGTGCCAGCAGCAAAACAGGGGGCGGTGAAAAACTGTTTTTT
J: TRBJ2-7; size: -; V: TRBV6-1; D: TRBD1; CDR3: CASSRQGSQYEQYF; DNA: TGTGCCAGCAGCAGACAGGGGTCCCAATACGAGCAGTACTTC
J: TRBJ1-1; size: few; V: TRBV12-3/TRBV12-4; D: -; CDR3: CASRPEGEAFF; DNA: TGTGCCAGCAGACCGGAGGGCGAAGCTTTCTTT
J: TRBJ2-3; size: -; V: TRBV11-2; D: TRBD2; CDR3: CASSFPGLGLPDTQYF; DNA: TGTGCCAGCAGCTTTCCGGGACTAGGTCTCCCAGATACGCAGTATTTT
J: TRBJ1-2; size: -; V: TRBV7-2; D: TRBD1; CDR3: CASSSSGTGANYGYTF; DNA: TGTGCCAGCAGCTCATCCGGGACAGGGGCTAACTATGGCTACACCTTC
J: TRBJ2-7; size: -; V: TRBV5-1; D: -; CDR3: CASSLEQNYYEQYF; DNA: TGCGCCAGCAGCTTGGAACAAAATTACTACGAGCAGTACTTC
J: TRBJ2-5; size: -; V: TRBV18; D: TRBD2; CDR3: CASSPQRTSGRETQYF; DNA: TGTGCCAGCTCACCACAAAGGACTAGCGGGAGGGAGACCCAGTACTTC
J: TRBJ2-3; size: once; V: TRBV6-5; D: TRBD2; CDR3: CASFRLAGGEDTQYF; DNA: TGTGCCAGCTTTCGTCTAGCGGGGGGAGAAGATACGCAGTATTTT
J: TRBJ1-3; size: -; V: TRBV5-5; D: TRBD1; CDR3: CASSLYRGLGNTIYF; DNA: TGTGCCAGCAGCCTATACAGGGGGCTCGGAAACACCATATATTTT
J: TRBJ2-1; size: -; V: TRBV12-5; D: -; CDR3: CASGSRVGRMSTYNEQFF; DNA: TGTGCTAGTGGTTCACGGGTGGGGAGGATGAGCACCTACAATGAGCAGTTCTTC
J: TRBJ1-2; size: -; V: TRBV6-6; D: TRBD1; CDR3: CASSYPQGADYGYTF; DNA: TGTGCCAGCAGTTATCCGCAGGGGGCTGACTATGGCTACACCTTC
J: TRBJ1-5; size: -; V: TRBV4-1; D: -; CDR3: CASSQTRGETQHF; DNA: TGCGCCAGCAGCCAAACCCGAGGAGAGACCCAGCATTTT
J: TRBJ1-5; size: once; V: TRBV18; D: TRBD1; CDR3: CASSQGQTVWPQHF; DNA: TGTGCCAGCTCACAGGGACAGACCGTTTGGCCCCAGCATTTT
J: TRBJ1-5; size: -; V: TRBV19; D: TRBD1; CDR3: CASKGQGGYSNQPQHF; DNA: TGTGCCAGTAAGGGACAGGGGGGTTATAGCAATCAGCCCCAGCATTTT
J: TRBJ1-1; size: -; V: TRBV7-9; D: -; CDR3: CASSLASQNTEAFF; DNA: TGTGCCAGCAGCTTAGCCAGTCAGAACACTGAAGCTTTCTTT
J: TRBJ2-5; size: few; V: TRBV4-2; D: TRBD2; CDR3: CASSHTSGGPQETQYF; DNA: TGTGCCAGCAGCCATACTAGCGGGGGGCCGCAAGAGACCCAGTACTTC
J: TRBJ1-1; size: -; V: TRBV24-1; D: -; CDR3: CATRGHTEAFF; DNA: TGTGCCACCAGGGGGCACACTGAAGCTTTCTTT
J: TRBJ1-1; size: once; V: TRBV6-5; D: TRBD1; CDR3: CASRVTGGGTEAFF; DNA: TGTGCCAGCAGAGTCACAGGGGGCGGCACTGAAGCTTTCTTT
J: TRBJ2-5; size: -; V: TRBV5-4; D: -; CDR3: CASSRGQETQYF; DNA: TGTGCCAGCAGCCGGGGCCAAGAGACCCAGTACTTC
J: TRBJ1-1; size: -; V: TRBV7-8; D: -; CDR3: CASSSGGAEAFF; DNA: TGTGCCAGCAGCTCCGGTGGGGCCGAAGCTTTCTTT
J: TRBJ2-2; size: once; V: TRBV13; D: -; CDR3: CASSLGHRGELFF; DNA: TGTGCCAGCAGCTTAGGCCACAGGGGGGAGCTGTTTTTT
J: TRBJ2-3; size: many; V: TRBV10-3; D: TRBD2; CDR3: CATLPSGGRTDTQYF; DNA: TGTGCCACCCTCCCTAGCGGGGGCCGCACAGATACGCAGTATTTT
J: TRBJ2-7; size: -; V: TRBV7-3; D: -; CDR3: CASSLGQHSYEQYF; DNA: TGTGCCAGCAGCCTAGGACAGCATTCCTACGAGCAGTACTTC
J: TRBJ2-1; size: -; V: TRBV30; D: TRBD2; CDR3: CAWAVAGGYNEQFF; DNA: TGTGCCTGGGCCGTGGCGGGGGGATACAATGAGCAGTTCTTC
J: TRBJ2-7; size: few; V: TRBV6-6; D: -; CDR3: CASSYPPAGKYYEQYF; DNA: TGTGCCAGCAGTTACCCCCCGGCGGGGAAGTACTACGAGCAGTACTTC
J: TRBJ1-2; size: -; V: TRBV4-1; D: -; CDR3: CASRSTGGNYGYTF; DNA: TGCGCCAGCAGGTCGACAGGAGGAAACTATGGCTACACCTTC